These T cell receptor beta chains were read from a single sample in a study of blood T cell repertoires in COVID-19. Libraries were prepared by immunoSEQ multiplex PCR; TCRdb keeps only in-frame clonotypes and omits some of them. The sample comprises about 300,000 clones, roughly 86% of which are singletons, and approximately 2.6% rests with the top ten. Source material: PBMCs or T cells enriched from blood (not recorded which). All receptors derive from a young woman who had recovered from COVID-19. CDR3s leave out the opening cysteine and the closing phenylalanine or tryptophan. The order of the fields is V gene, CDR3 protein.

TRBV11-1	ASSLGPAARSTQY
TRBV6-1	ASSDRIDYGGGVTQY
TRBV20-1	SAGTGKGYT
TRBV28	ASSPPGGYNEQF
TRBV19	ASSAVATNEKLF
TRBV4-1	ASSQGLGGTNEKLF
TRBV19	ASSPRTGGHYGYT
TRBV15	ATSRSQVENTIY
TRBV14	ASSQGLDAEQF
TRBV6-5	ASSYTTTASTDTQY
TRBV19	ASEGYGYT
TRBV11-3	ASSLDGSWDSSGNTIY
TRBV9	ASSVTTGANTGELF
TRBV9	ASSLNGQAAINYGYT
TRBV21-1	ASSPRTDNEQF
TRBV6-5	ASHLGANYGYT
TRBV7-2	ASSLLLGVDYT
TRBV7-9	ASSLIQGYEQY
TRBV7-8	ASSLDLAGNEQF
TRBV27	ASRPLAGGHNEQF
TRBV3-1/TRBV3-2	ASSQEGHPVGTDTQY